This TCR beta chain came from a study of response to subunit inactivated influenza vaccine. Study results and caveats: Each seasonal influenza vaccination, the authors suggested, recruits few new T cells.

TCRdb processed the RT-PCR reads anew with MiXCR; each CDR3 protein has one entry. Here the sample spans roughly 520,000 distinct CDR3 sequences, approximately 24% being singletons. Germline assignment: CDR1 DFQATT and CDR2 SNEGSKA (reference sequence). This CDR3 is 15 amino acids long. V was shortened by 2 bases and J by 2 bases, with 12 bases between the two germline ends. Turning to this clonotype: What it binds is unknown.

Specimen: CD4+ T cells sorted from PBMCs, collected 5 days after vaccination. The receptor was derived from a man aged 50 to 59 who received an inactivated influenza vaccine. V is TRBV20-1 and J is TRBJ2-2, with TRBD1 as a possible D gene (5 bases). CDR3 region: CSARRGSRNTGELFF. The CDR3 coding sequence is TGCAGTGCTAGAAGGGGCAGCAGAAACACCGGGGAGCTGTTTTTT.